The clone carrying this TCR beta chain was seen many times. No antigen is known for it. There were TCR beta CDR3 regions amplified from RNA transcripts. Initially, a first-round RT-PCR of the TCR CDR3 employed the HTBI primer set. TCRdb redid the calling of the multiplex PCR reads with MiXCR, one entry per CDR3 protein. The sample shows approximately 400,000 distinct CDR3 sequences, roughly 13% of them seen only once. Researchers defined stable Graves' hyperthyroidism as no ophthalmopathy progression within 18 months. The germline V gene encodes CDR1 SGHNT and CDR2 YENEEA. Deletions cut 5 bases from V and 9 bases from J, with 14 bases between. CDR3 length: 13 amino acids. This sample is drawn from a study of T cells in Graves' hyperthyroidism and ophthalmopathy. General study results and limits: Also found in blood were most expanded thyroid clonotypes above 0.001.

Sequencing was performed on blood. The chain links TRBV11-3 to TRBJ2-1, with D perhaps given as TRBD1 or TRBD2 (6 bases each). The TCR comes from a woman aged 55 to 70 with Graves' hyperthyroidism. The CDR3 nucleotides are TGTGCCAGCAGCGGGGGGCGGGACGTTGAGCAGTTCTTC. Translation gives CASSGGRDVEQFF.